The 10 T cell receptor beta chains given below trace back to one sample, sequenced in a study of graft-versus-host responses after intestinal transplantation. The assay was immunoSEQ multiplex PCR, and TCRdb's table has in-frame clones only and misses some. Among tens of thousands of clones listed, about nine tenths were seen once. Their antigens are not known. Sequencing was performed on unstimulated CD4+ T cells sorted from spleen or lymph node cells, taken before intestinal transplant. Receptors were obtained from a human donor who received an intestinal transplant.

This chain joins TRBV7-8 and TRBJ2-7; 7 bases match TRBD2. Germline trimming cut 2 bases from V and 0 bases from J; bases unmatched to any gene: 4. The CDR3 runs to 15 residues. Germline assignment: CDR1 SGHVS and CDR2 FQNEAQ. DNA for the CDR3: TGTGCCAGCAGCTTACAGCCGGGGGGCTCCTACGAGCAGTACTTC. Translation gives CASSLQPGGSYEQYF.

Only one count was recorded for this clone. The CDR3 here is CASSLDREYGYTF. Here the CDR3 DNA reads TGTGCCAGCAGCTTAGACAGGGAATATGGCTACACCTTC. The chain couples TRBV7-8 to TRBJ1-2; a weak D match, TRBD1 (6 bases). Germline assignment: CDR1 SGHVS and CDR2 FQNEAQ. Trimming pared 1 base from V and 5 bases from J, leaving 8 bases between. The CDR3 is 13 amino acids. The full variable domain, in which reference TRBV7-8 and TRBJ1-2 provide the parts outside the CDR3, is GAGVSQSPRYKVAKRGQDVALRCDPISGHVSLFWYQQALGQGPEFLTYFQNEAQLDKSGLPSDRFFAERPEGSVSTLKIQRTQQEDSAVYLCASSLDREYGYTFGSGTRLTVV.

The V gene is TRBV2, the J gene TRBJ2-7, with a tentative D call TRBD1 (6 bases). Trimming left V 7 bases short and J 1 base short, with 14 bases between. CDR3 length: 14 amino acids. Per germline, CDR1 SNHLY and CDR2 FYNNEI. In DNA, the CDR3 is TGTGCCAGCACCAATCTACAGGGTTCCTACGAGCAGTACTTC. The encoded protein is CASTNLQGSYEQYF.

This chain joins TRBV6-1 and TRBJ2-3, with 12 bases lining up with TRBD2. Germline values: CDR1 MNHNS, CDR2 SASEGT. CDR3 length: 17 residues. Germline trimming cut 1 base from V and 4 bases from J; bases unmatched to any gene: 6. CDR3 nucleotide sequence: TGTGCCAGCAGTGAAGTGGATCCTAGCGGGGGGGCAGATACGCAGTATTTT. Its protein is CASSEVDPSGGADTQYF.

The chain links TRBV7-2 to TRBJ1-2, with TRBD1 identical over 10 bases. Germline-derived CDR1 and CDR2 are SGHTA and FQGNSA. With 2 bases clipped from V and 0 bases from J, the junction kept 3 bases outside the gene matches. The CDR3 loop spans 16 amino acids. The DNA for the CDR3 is TGTGCCAGCAGCTTAAAAGGGACAGGGGCTAACTATGGCTACACCTTC. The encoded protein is CASSLKGTGANYGYTF.

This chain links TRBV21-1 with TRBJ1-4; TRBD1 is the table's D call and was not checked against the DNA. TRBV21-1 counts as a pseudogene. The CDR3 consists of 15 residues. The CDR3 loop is CASSSYRGCNEKLFF. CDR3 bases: TGTGCCAGCAGCAGTTACAGGGGCTGTAATGAAAAACTGTTTTTT.

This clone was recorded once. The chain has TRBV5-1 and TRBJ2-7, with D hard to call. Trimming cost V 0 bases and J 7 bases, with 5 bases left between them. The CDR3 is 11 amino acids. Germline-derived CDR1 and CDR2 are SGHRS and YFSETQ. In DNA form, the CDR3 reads TGCGCCAGCAGCTTGGCAGGTGAGCAGTACTTC. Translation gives CASSLAGEQYF.

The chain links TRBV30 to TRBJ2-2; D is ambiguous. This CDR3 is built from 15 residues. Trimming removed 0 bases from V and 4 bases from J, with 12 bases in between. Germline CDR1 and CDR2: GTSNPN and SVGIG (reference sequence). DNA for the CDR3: TGTGCCTGGAGTGTATTTGGGCAGATCACCGGGGAGCTGTTTTTT. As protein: CAWSVFGQITGELFF. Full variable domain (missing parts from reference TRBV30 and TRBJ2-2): SQTIHQWPATLVQPVGSPLSLECTVEGTSNPNLYWYRQAAGRGLQLLFYSVGIGQISSEVPQNLSASRPQDRQFILSSKKLLLSDSGFYLCAWSVFGQITGELFFGEGSRLTVL.

The CDR3 reads CASSLAGGTSGETQYF. CDR3 nucleotides: TGTGCCAGCAGCTTAGCAGGGGGGACTAGCGGAGAGACCCAGTACTTC. The chain employs TRBV7-9 and TRBJ2-5; 11 nucleotides match TRBD2. Germline V lookup: CDR1 SEHNR, CDR2 FQNEAQ (reference sequence). Germline trimming cut 0 bases from V and 4 bases from J; bases unmatched to any gene: 4. This CDR3 region has 16 residues.

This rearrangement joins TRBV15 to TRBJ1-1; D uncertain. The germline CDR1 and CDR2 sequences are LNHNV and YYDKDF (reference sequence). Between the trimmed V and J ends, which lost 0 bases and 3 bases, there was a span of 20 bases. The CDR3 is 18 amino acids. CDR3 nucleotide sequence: TGTGCCACCAGCAGAGATTTTTCATTCGGGGTTAGGGACACTGAAGCTTTCTTT. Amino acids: CATSRDFSFGVRDTEAFF.